Sequencing of this T cell receptor beta chain was carried out in a study of Graves' ophthalmopathy and Graves' hyperthyroidism. Study-wide context: Hyperthyroidism is called stable when no ophthalmopathy develops within 18 months of follow-up.

The diagnosis was founded upon clinical symptoms, serum thyroxine, TRAb, thyroid ultrasound and orbital computed tomography. Amplified TCR beta CDR3 regions were obtained using RNA transcripts as template. RT-PCR was first run with HTBI primers, then multiplex PCR in a second round. A single record per CDR3 protein comes from TCRdb applying MiXCR to the multiplex PCR reads. The sample holds 900,000 to 1,200,000 distinct CDR3 sequences; 35% to 45% are singletons and the top ten take 11%. Study-level points and caveats: Prediction of ophthalmopathy progression reached roughly 64% sensitivity and under 80% specificity.

This clonotype has only a few counts. What it recognizes is unknown. This sequence originates from an adult man with Graves' hyperthyroidism. The sample taken for sequencing was peripheral blood or thyroid tissue (not recorded which).

CDR3 in amino acids: CASSLWDSSFGQPQHF. The CDR3 DNA is TGTGCCAGCAGTTTATGGGACAGCAGCTTCGGTCAGCCCCAGCATTTT. The V gene is TRBV12-3 or TRBV12-4, the J gene TRBJ1-5, with 7 nucleotides matching TRBD1. The CDR3 runs to 16 residues. The ends lost 2 bases at V and 6 bases at J; junction bases unmatched: 10.